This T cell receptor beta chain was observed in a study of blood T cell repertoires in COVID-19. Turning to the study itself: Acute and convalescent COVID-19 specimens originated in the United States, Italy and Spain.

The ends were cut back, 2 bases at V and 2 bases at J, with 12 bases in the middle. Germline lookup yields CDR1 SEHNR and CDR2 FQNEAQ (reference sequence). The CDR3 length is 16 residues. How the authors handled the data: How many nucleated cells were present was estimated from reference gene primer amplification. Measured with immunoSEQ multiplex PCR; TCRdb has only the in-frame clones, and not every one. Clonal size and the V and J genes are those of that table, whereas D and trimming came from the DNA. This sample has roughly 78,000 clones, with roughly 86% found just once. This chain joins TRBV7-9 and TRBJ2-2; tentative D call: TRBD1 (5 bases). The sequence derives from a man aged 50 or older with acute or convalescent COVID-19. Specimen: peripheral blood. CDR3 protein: CASSLMQGPNTGELFF. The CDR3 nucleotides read TGTGCCAGCAGCTTAATGCAGGGTCCTAACACCGGGGAGCTGTTTTTT.